The clone carrying this T cell receptor (beta chain) was seen only once. This sample is part of a study of CD8 T cells in Susac syndrome. Random-hexamer reverse transcription was applied to roughly 0.5 to 1 ug RNA. Amplification of the TCR beta CDR3 was carried out by immunoSEQ multiplex PCR, which spanned a total of 54 Vbeta and 13 Jbeta segments. TCRdb passed the immunoSEQ multiplex PCR reads through MiXCR, listing each CDR3 protein once. The sample shows more than 95,000 distinct CDR3 sequences, 85% to 95% of them seen only once. CD8+ and CD4+ T cells from blood underwent TCR beta sequencing, which was carried out in a high-throughput format. It was treatment-naive patients with stable or active relapsing-remitting disease who made up the multiple sclerosis controls. In germline, CDR1 is SQVTM, CDR2 ANQGSEA. Trimming removed 0 bases from V and 4 bases from J, with 19 bases in between. CDR3 size: 16 residues.

The V call is TRBV29-1, the J call TRBJ2-7; D is perhaps TRBD2 (6 bases). What was sequenced was CD4+ T cells from PBMCs. The clonotype was recovered from a human donor with multiple sclerosis. DNA of the CDR3: TGCAGCGTTGAAGATCTGGCGGGACTTGGGACTTACGAGCAGTACTTC. This sequence encodes CSVEDLAGLGTYEQYF.